The text below deals with one TCR beta chain. The CDR3 totals 13 residues. Per the germline V gene, CDR1 is SGHRS and CDR2 is YFSETQ. The data stem from a study of monozygotic twins with inflammatory bowel disease. After re-calling the 5' RACE reads, TCRdb lists one entry per CDR3 protein, DNA absent. Found here are some 90,000 distinct CDR3 sequences; the top ten clones hold less than 7.5%. The TCR originated in a human donor with ulcerative colitis or Crohn's disease, or a healthy co-twin of an affected twin (not recorded which). The sample taken for sequencing was blood. The V and J genes are TRBV5-1 and TRBJ2-1. CDR3 residues: CASSLVLDNEQFF.